These 19 T cell receptor beta chains share one sample of origin, sequenced in a study of cytomegalovirus exposure and HLA in healthy donors. The data were produced by immunoSEQ multiplex PCR, yet TCRdb's version contains in-frame clones alone and is incomplete. The sample consists of about 200,000 clones, 70% to 90% of them appearing once. The material sequenced was PBMCs. All receptors come from a woman aged 18-29 years in good health and CMV-seronegative.

This chain uses TRBV7-5 with TRBJ2-2; TRBD2, the table's D call, lacks a check against the DNA. TRBV7-5 is reported as a pseudogene. The CDR3 extends over 18 amino acids. The CDR3 is CVRSSVGPGLADTGELFF. Here the CDR3 DNA reads TGTGTCAGAAGCTCCGTGGGACCGGGACTAGCGGACACCGGGGAGCTGTTTTTT.

The chain has TRBV29-1 and TRBJ2-1, with unresolved D. The V end lost 8 bases, the J end lost 0 bases, and 14 bases lay between the germline ends. This CDR3 region has 14 residues. Per the germline V gene, CDR1 is SQVTM and CDR2 is ANQGSEA. The CDR3 region is CSFWTASSYNEQFF. In nucleotides, the CDR3 is TGCAGCTTTTGGACGGCAAGCTCCTACAATGAGCAGTTCTTC.

J is TRBJ1-2 and V is TRBV30; D is ambiguous. Between the trimmed V and J ends, which lost 0 bases and 7 bases, there was a span of 18 bases. The CDR3 is 15 residues long. Germline assignment: CDR1 GTSNPN and CDR2 SVGIG (reference sequence). CDR3 DNA sequence: TGTGCCTGGAGTGTACGTCGGTCCTGGAAGGGTGGCTACACCTTC. Residues: CAWSVRRSWKGGYTF. Full variable domain (rest looked up from reference TRBV30 and TRBJ1-2): SQTIHQWPATLVQPVGSPLSLECTVEGTSNPNLYWYRQAAGRGLQLLFYSVGIGQISSEVPQNLSASRPQDRQFILSSKKLLLSDSGFYLCAWSVRRSWKGGYTFGSGTRLTVV.

The chain employs TRBV25-1 and TRBJ1-1; D gene uncertain. The CDR3 length is 12 residues. Trimming took 3 bases from V and 2 from J, leaving 4 bases between them. Germline V gene data show CDR1 as MGHDK and CDR2 as SYGVNS. The CDR3 here is CASSDINTEAFF. DNA of the CDR3: TGTGCCAGCAGTGACATTAACACTGAAGCTTTCTTT.

V and J are TRBV6-1 and TRBJ2-7; 7 bases align to TRBD2. The V segment lost 2 bases and the J segment 0 bases; nucleotides outside the gene matches: 4. This CDR3 has 15 amino acids. The germline CDR1 and CDR2 sequences are MNHNS and SASEGT. This CDR3 reads CASSERGGSSYEQYF. The CDR3 nucleotides are TGTGCCAGCAGTGAACGGGGCGGGAGCTCCTACGAGCAGTACTTC.

The chain combines TRBV28 with TRBJ1-1; 7 bases are shared with TRBD1. Germline lookup yields CDR1 MDHEN and CDR2 SYDVKM. This CDR3 contains 11 residues. The V segment lost 7 bases and the J segment 7 bases; nucleotides outside the gene matches: 3. The CDR3 coding sequence is TGTGCCAGCAAACAGGGGATTGAAGCTTTCTTT. This gives the protein CASKQGIEAFF.

The chain is built from TRBV2 and TRBJ2-7; 9 bases are a match to TRBD1. Germline loops: CDR1 SNHLY, CDR2 FYNNEI. The CDR3 length is 16 residues. V dropped 0 bases and J dropped 6; count of bases not matched to a gene: 9. CDR3 nucleotide sequence: TGTGCCAGCAGTGAAGCCGGCGGGACAGGGACGGGCGAGCAGTACTTC. Encoded protein: CASSEAGGTGTGEQYF.

As DNA, the CDR3 is TGTGCCAGCAGCTCTGCGGGAGGTAGGACAGATACGCAGTATTTT. It specifies CASSSAGGRTDTQYF. The chain is built from TRBV5-4 and TRBJ2-3; TRBD2 matches at 8 bases. Germline V CDR1 and CDR2: SGHNT, YYREEE (reference sequence). The CDR3 contains 15 residues. The V segment lost 3 bases and the J segment 3 bases; nucleotides outside the gene matches: 6.

This chain connects TRBV27 to TRBJ2-3, with 7 bases aligning to TRBD1. The germline CDR1 and CDR2 sequences are MNHEY and SMNVEV (reference sequence). V lost 8 bases, J lost 1 base, and 6 bases stayed unmatched. This CDR3 is built from 14 residues. For the CDR3, the DNA is TGTGCCAGCTTCCCTACAGGGGGCACAGATACGCAGTATTTT. This encodes CASFPTGGTDTQYF.

This rearrangement joins TRBV6-1 to TRBJ2-7, with TRBD1 matching over 8 bases. The junction had 8 bases not matched to a gene; V was cut back by 3 bases and J by 4 bases. CDR1 and CDR2 (germline): MNHNS, SASEGT. The CDR3 is made up of 15 amino acids. The CDR3: CASSDRQGRWYEQYF. The CDR3 bases are TGTGCCAGCAGTGATAGACAGGGGCGGTGGTACGAGCAGTACTTC.

The chain recombines TRBV19 with TRBJ2-7; 7 nucleotides align to TRBD2. The length of the CDR3 is 16 residues. CDR1 is LNHDA and CDR2 is SQIVND in the germline V gene (reference sequence). V shed 3 bases, J shed 0 bases, and the junction held 8 bases outside the gene matches. The CDR3 spells CASSIFRGDYSYEQYF. The DNA for the CDR3 is TGTGCCAGTAGTATCTTTAGAGGGGACTACTCCTACGAGCAGTACTTC.

This rearrangement joins TRBV5-1 to TRBJ2-1; D remains ambiguous. Trimming stripped 0 bases from V and 0 bases from J, with 7 bases between. The CDR3 sequence is 15 residues long. CDR1 and CDR2 from the germline V gene are SGHRS and YFSETQ. Here the CDR3 reads CASSLGASSYNEQFF. The CDR3 nucleotides read TGCGCCAGCAGCTTGGGGGCCAGCTCCTACAATGAGCAGTTCTTC.

The chain couples TRBV6-4 to TRBJ2-3, with 11 nucleotides matching TRBD2. Germline values: CDR1 MRHNA, CDR2 SNTAGT. The CDR3 covers 16 residues. V lost 4 bases and J lost 0; bases outside the gene matches: 3. The CDR3 sequence is CASSAWTSGSTDTQYF. Written as DNA, the CDR3 is TGTGCCAGCAGTGCCTGGACTAGCGGGAGCACAGATACGCAGTATTTT.

The rearrangement uses TRBV10-2 and TRBJ2-1; 9 bases fit TRBD2. The trim removed 6 bases at V and 8 bases at J, leaving 8 bases unmatched. Germline assignment: CDR1 WSHSY and CDR2 SAAADI. The CDR3 runs 14 residues. Here the CDR3 DNA reads TGCGCCAGCAGCCTTAGCGGGAGAAGTGATGAGCAGTTCTTC. This sequence encodes CASSLSGRSDEQFF.

Ten or more counts support this clone. The chain carries TRBV6-6 and TRBJ2-1; D is perhaps TRBD1 (6 bases). Germline V CDR1 and CDR2: MNHNY, SVGAGI (reference sequence). Trimming left V 5 bases short and J 9 bases short, with 20 bases between. The length of the CDR3 is 15 residues. The CDR3 region is CASSAPGESLAEQFF. In DNA form, the CDR3 reads TGTGCCAGCAGTGCGCCAGGGGAAAGCCTCGCTGAGCAGTTCTTC.

V and J are TRBV6-1 and TRBJ1-2; D is undetermined. Germline CDR1 and CDR2: MNHNS and SASEGT. V gave up 0 bases and J gave up 4 bases, with 12 bases separating them. The CDR3 covers 15 residues. CDR3: CASSEAGPTGYGYTF. The DNA of the CDR3 is TGTGCCAGCAGTGAAGCGGGCCCAACGGGCTATGGCTACACCTTC.

The CDR3 nucleotides are TGCGCCAGCAGTGAGTCGGGGACTTTGAACACTGAAGCTTTCTTT. Residues: CASSESGTLNTEAFF. This rearrangement joins TRBV10-1 to TRBJ1-1; possible D gene TRBD1, 5 bases. Germline values: CDR1 WNHNN, CDR2 SYGVQD (reference sequence). V lost 0 bases and J lost 0, with 8 bases in between. The CDR3 is 15 residues long.

The chain employs TRBV6-5 and TRBJ1-2; perhaps TRBD1 as D (6 bases). V dropped 4 bases and J dropped 5 bases, with 14 bases sitting between them. This CDR3 spans 14 amino acids. The germline V gene encodes CDR1 MNHEY and CDR2 SVGAGI. The CDR3 nucleotides read TGTGCCAGCAGTTCCCGAGGGGGGGGGTATGGCTACACCTTC. Residues: CASSSRGGGYGYTF.

The chain couples TRBV13 to TRBJ2-7, with unresolved D. The CDR3 has 13 residues. Deletions cut 5 bases from V and 4 bases from J, with 12 bases between. Germline V CDR1 and CDR2: PRHDT, FYEKMQ (reference sequence). The CDR3 region has the DNA TGTGCCAGCAGCCTCCCCCTAATGTACGAGCAGTACTTC. This codes for CASSLPLMYEQYF.